The 18 T cell receptor beta chains reported below all come from one sample, sequenced in a study of OX40 agonist ivuxolimab in advanced cancers. Sequencing was performed with immunoSEQ multiplex PCR; in TCRdb, only in-frame clones are kept and a portion is missing. The repertoire holds 75,000 to 100,000 clones, approximately 80% seen once, with about 2.7% in the top ten. Sequencing was performed on CD4+ or CD8+ T cells sorted from blood, taken in a trial of the OX40 agonist ivuxolimab. The receptor source for this set is an adult with an advanced solid tumor such as melanoma, head and neck, liver or kidney cancer.

In the case of this clone: The junction departs from germline at one end; a sequencing error may be responsible. The rearrangement joins TRBV12-5 to TRBJ2-5; D is uncertain. CDR3 length: 11 amino acids. Germline-derived CDR1 and CDR2 are LGHNT and FRNRAP. The CDR3 bases are TGTGCTAGTGGATTAATGGCCCCGGCGGACTTC. This translates into CASGLMAPADF.

The chain recombines TRBV4-1 with TRBJ2-5; TRBD1 is a possible D gene (5 bases). V was shortened by 3 bases and J by 5 bases, with 13 bases between the two germline ends. Germline assignment: CDR1 MGHRA and CDR2 YSYEKL. The CDR3 is made up of 14 amino acids. DNA for the CDR3: TGCGCCAGCAGCCAGCGCAGGGTCCCCGAGACCCAGTACTTC. Its protein product is CASSQRRVPETQYF.

The chain is built from TRBV7-2 and TRBJ2-4; D may be TRBD1 (5 bases). The CDR3 totals 15 residues. Trimming removed 5 bases at V and 0 bases at J, with 11 bases between. Germline CDR1 reads SGHTA; CDR2 reads FQGNSA. The CDR3 loop is CASSPQGIAKNIQYF. The CDR3 DNA sequence: TGTGCCAGCAGCCCGCAGGGTATAGCCAAAAACATTCAGTACTTC.

This chain links TRBV6-4 with TRBJ2-1, with D perhaps TRBD1 (6 bases). The CDR3 has 12 residues. V dropped 2 bases and J dropped 9 bases, with 8 bases sitting between them. Germline loops: CDR1 MRHNA, CDR2 SNTAGT. CDR3 DNA sequence: TGTGCCAGCAGTGACCTAGGGGGTGAGCAGTTCTTC. Its translation: CASSDLGGEQFF.

This clone showed up just a few times. V usage is TRBV28 and J usage is TRBJ1-1; possibly TRBD1 for D (6 bases). CDR1 and CDR2 from the germline V gene are MDHEN and SYDVKM. Trimming removed 5 bases from V and 4 bases from J, with 17 bases in between. The CDR3 covers 15 residues. The DNA for the CDR3 is TGTGCCAGCAGTATGGACAGAGCCTTCGCCACTGAAGCTTTCTTT. It codes for CASSMDRAFATEAFF.

This rearrangement joins TRBV7-2 to TRBJ1-3; possibly TRBD1 for D (5 bases). The CDR3 runs to 13 residues. The germline V gene has CDR1 SGHTA and CDR2 FQGNSA. The V gene lost 2 bases and the J gene lost 4 bases, with 6 bases spanning the gap. The CDR3 region has the DNA TGTGCCAGCAGCTTAAGACAGGGAAACACCATATATTTT. Translating it yields CASSLRQGNTIYF.

The rearrangement links TRBV7-9 to TRBJ1-1; 10 positions match TRBD1. Germline V lookup: CDR1 SEHNR, CDR2 FQNEAQ (reference sequence). The trim removed 7 bases at V and 3 bases at J, leaving 11 bases unmatched. This CDR3 is built from 16 residues. CDR3 DNA: TGTGCCAGCACCCCCGGGGACAGGGGAGGGGACACTGAAGCTTTCTTT. This encodes CASTPGDRGGDTEAFF. Full variable domain (remainder filled in from reference TRBV7-9 and TRBJ1-1): DTGVSQNPRHKITKRGQNVTFRCDPISEHNRLYWYRQTLGQGPEFLTYFQNEAQLEKSRLLSDRFSAERPKGSFSTLEIQRTEQGDSAMYLCASTPGDRGGDTEAFFGQGTRLTVV.

The CDR3, as DNA: TGTGCCAGCCGCCCCGGGACTAGTATAGATGAGCAGTTCTTC. Protein sequence: CASRPGTSIDEQFF. The V gene is TRBV28, the J gene TRBJ2-1, with 8 bases identical to TRBD2. Germline CDR1 and CDR2: MDHEN and SYDVKM. V gave up 8 bases and J gave up 8 bases; unmatched junction bases: 11. The CDR3 is 14 amino acids.

The chain combines TRBV7-3 with TRBJ2-6; the match to TRBD1 covers 9 bases. Losses at the gene ends were 9 bases for V and 4 bases for J; bases not matched to a gene: 13. CDR1 is SGHTA and CDR2 is FQGTGA in the germline V gene. CDR3 size: 17 residues. The DNA for the CDR3 is TGTGCCAGGGCTTCGGGACAGGGCTTCTCCGGGGCCAACGTCCTGACTTTC. Translating gives CARASGQGFSGANVLTF.

The chain is built from TRBV28 and TRBJ1-2, with D possibly TRBD1 on 6 matching bases. V shed 5 bases and J shed 7 bases, with 14 bases lying between them. The CDR3 loop spans 13 amino acids. CDR1 MDHEN and CDR2 SYDVKM come from the germline V gene. The CDR3: CASSRQDVSGYTF. The CDR3 nucleotides are TGTGCCAGCAGTCGACAGGACGTAAGTGGCTACACCTTC.

The chain employs TRBV6-1 and TRBJ2-7, with D possibly being TRBD1 (6 bases). Germline values: CDR1 MNHNS, CDR2 SASEGT. This CDR3 has 13 amino acids. The ends were cut back, 6 bases at V and 4 bases at J, with 13 bases in the middle. CDR3 coding DNA: TGTGCCAGCAGCTCAATGGACAGTTACGAGCAGTACGTC. This encodes CASSSMDSYEQYV.

The chain couples TRBV11-2 to TRBJ2-1; 8 bases agree with TRBD2. Germline V lookup: CDR1 SGHAT, CDR2 FQNNGV. V shed 5 bases and J 7 bases; nucleotides not matched to a gene: 7. This CDR3 has 14 amino acids. The chain's CDR3 is CASSLSGGRNEQFF. The CDR3 DNA is TGTGCCAGCAGCCTAAGCGGGGGAAGGAATGAGCAGTTCTTC.

This chain connects TRBV28 to TRBJ1-2; D remains ambiguous. Germline-derived CDR1 and CDR2 are MDHEN and SYDVKM. Trimming cost V 3 bases and J 8 bases, with 16 bases left between them. The CDR3 is 14 residues long. CDR3 sequence reads: CASSFVSTPWGYTF. The DNA of the CDR3 is TGTGCCAGCAGTTTCGTGAGCACCCCGTGGGGCTACACCTTC.

The chain employs TRBV28 and TRBJ2-3, with a tentative D call TRBD2 (6 bases). The CDR3 contains 18 residues. Germline V lookup: CDR1 MDHEN, CDR2 SYDVKM. Trimming stripped 6 bases from V and 5 bases from J, with 27 bases between. CDR3 region: CASSPLRGTLVKGDTQYF. The CDR3 region has the DNA TGTGCCAGCAGCCCTTTAAGAGGGACTTTAGTCAAGGGAGATACGCAGTATTTT.

This clone was detected once. The chain recombines TRBV5-4 with TRBJ2-5, with D perhaps matching TRBD2 (5 bases). The germline V and J ends were trimmed by 0 bases and 4 bases, with 10 bases remaining between them. This CDR3 is 14 amino acids long. Germline CDR1 SGHNT, CDR2 YYREEE (reference sequence). This CDR3 reads CASSLAASIETQYF. The CDR3 coding sequence is TGTGCCAGCAGCTTGGCCGCTAGCATAGAGACCCAGTACTTC.

The chain joins TRBV30 to TRBJ1-3; no clear D gene. Trimming removed 4 bases from V and 4 bases from J, with 11 bases in between. The CDR3 spans 13 residues. Germline assignment: CDR1 GTSNPN and CDR2 SVGIG (reference sequence). The CDR3 DNA reads as TGTGCCTGGACTCCCAATCGAGGAAACACCATATATTTT. Translating gives CAWTPNRGNTIYF. The variable domain in full, with the rest retrieved from reference TRBV30 and TRBJ1-3, is SQTIHQWPATLVQPVGSPLSLECTVEGTSNPNLYWYRQAAGRGLQLLFYSVGIGQISSEVPQNLSASRPQDRQFILSSKKLLLSDSGFYLCAWTPNRGNTIYFGEGSWLTVV.

J is TRBJ2-1 and V is TRBV7-2, with TRBD1 matching over 8 bases. The J segment lost 4 bases and the V segment lost 6 bases, leaving 8 bases of the junction unmatched. Germline CDR1 and CDR2: SGHTA and FQGNSA. The CDR3 contains 15 residues. The CDR3 spells CASRRGGQAYNEQFF. As DNA, the CDR3 is TGTGCCAGCAGGAGAGGGGGACAGGCTTACAATGAGCAGTTCTTC.

J is TRBJ2-7 and V is TRBV30; unclear D gene. Germline CDR1 and CDR2: GTSNPN and SVGIG (reference sequence). The V and J ends lost 0 bases and 3 bases respectively, with 6 bases between them. The CDR3 is made up of 12 amino acids. The CDR3 nucleotides read TGTGCCTGGAGTGTACTGGGCTACGAGCAGTACTTC. It specifies CAWSVLGYEQYF.